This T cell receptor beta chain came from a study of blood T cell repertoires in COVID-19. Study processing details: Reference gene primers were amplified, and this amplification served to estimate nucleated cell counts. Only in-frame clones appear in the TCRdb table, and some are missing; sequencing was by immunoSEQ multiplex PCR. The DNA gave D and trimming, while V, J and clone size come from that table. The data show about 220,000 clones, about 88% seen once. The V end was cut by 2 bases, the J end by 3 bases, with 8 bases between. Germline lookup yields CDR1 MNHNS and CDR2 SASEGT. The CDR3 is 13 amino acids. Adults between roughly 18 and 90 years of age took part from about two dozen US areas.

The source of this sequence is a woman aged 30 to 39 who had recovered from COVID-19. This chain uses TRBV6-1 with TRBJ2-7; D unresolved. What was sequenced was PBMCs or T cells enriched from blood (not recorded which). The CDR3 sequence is CASSEQVLYEQYF. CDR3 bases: TGTGCCAGCAGTGAACAGGTACTCTACGAGCAGTACTTC.